The present T cell receptor (beta chain) was sequenced within a study of CXCR3-negative and CXCR3-positive naive CD8 T cells. The germline gives CDR1 SGHTA, CDR2 FQGNSA. The CDR3 loop spans 16 amino acids. 5' RACE that incorporated UMI labels was used to prepare the TRB cDNA libraries. TCRdb re-called the 5' RACE reads; one entry per CDR3 protein, DNA not given. This table lists around 40,000 distinct CDR3 sequences. A word on this clonotype: Its antigen is still unknown.

Study-wide results and caveats: Similar levels of surface CD5 were seen between naive subsets; TCR strength was inferred from TRB CDR3 properties. For naive cells, CXCR3-negative and CXCR3-positive subsets had similar TRBV-TRBJ usage; for memory cells, usage differed.

Input material: memory CD8+ T cells from blood. The rearrangement links TRBV7-2 to TRBJ2-7; there is no DNA to check the TCRdb D call of TRBD1. This TCR was recovered from a human donor in good health. Some clones in this sample may be carry-over from other donors' samples. The CDR3 is CASSHPASGYSYEQYF.